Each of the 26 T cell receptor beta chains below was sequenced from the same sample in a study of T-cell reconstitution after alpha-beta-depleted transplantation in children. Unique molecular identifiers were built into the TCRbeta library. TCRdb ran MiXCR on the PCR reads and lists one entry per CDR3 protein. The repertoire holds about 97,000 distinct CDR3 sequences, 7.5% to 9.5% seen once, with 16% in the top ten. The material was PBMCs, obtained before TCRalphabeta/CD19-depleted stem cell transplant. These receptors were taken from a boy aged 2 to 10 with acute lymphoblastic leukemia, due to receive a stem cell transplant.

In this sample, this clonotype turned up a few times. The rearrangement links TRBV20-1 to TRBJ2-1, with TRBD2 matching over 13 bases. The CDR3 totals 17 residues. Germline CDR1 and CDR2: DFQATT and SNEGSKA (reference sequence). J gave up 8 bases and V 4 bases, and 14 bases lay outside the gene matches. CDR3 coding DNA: TGCAGTGCTACCGATTCAACTAGCGGGGGGGCAGGCTATGAGCAGTTCTTC. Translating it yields CSATDSTSGGAGYEQFF.

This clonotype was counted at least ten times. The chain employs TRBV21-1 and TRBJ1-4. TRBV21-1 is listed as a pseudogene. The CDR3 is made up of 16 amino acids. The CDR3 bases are TGTGCCAGCAGCAAAGGGGGCCCACCGAAAAATGAAAAACTGTTTTTT. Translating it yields CASSKGGPPKNEKLFF.

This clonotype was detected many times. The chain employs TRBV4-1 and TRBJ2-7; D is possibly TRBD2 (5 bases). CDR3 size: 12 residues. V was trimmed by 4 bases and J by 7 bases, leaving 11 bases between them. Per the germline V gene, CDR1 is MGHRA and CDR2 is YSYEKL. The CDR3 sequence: CASSLHPGEQYF. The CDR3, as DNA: TGCGCCAGCAGCCTCCACCCGGGGGAGCAGTACTTC.

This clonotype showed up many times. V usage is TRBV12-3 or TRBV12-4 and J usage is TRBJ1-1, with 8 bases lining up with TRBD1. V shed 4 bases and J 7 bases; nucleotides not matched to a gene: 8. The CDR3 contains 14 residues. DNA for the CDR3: TGTGCCAGCAGTTATGAACAGGGGGAAGATGAAGCTTTCTTT. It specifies CASSYEQGEDEAFF.

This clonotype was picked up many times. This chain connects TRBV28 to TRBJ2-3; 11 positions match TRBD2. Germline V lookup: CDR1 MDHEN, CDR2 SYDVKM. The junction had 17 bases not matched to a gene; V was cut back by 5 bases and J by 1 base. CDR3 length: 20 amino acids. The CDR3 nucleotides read TGTGCCAGCAGTCCCCTTGTGCGGGCTAGCGGGGGGCGGGGCACAGATACGCAGTATTTT. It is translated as CASSPLVRASGGRGTDTQYF. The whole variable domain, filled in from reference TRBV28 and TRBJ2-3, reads DVKVTQSSRYLVKRTGEKVFLECVQDMDHENMFWYRQDPGLGLRLIYFSYDVKMKEKGDIPEGYSVSREKKERFSLILESASTNQTSMYLCASSPLVRASGGRGTDTQYFGPGTRLTVL.

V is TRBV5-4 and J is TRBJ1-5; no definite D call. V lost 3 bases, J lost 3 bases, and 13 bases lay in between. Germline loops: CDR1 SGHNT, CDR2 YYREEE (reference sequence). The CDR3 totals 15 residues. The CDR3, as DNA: TGTGCCAGCAGCTCGATCCCCGGACCCAATCAGCCCCAGCATTTT. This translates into CASSSIPGPNQPQHF.

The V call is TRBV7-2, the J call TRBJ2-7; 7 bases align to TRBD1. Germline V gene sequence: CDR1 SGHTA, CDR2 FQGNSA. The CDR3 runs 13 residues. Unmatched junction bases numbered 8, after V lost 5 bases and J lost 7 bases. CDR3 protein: CASSLQGPGEQYF. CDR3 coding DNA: TGTGCCAGCAGCCTACAGGGGCCCGGGGAGCAGTACTTC.

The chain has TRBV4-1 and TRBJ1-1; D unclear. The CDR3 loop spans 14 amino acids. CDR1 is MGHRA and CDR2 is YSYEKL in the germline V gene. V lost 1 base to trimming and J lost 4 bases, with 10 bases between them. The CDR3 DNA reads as TGCGCCAGCAGCCAAGGGCGGAGGCCCACTGAAGCTTTCTTT. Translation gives CASSQGRRPTEAFF.

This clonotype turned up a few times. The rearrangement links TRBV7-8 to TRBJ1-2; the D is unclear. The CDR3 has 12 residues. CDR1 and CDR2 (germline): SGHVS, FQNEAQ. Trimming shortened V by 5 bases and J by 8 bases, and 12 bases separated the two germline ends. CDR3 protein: CASSPWTEGYTF. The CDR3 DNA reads TGTGCCAGCAGCCCGTGGACTGAAGGCTACACCTTC.

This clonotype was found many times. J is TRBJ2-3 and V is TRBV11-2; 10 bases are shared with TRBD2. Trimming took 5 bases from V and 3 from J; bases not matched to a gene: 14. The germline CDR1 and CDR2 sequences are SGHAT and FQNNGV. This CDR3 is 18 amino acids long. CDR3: CASSENDPAGGPTDTQYF. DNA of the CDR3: TGTGCCAGCAGCGAAAATGACCCAGCGGGGGGGCCTACAGATACGCAGTATTTT.

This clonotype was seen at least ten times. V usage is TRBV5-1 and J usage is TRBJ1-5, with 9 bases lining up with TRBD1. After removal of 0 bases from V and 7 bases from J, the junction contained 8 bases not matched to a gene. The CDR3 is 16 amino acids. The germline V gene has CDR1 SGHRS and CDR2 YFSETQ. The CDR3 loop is CASSLDGTGIGQPQHF. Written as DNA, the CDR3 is TGCGCCAGCAGCTTGGACGGGACAGGGATTGGACAGCCCCAGCATTTT.

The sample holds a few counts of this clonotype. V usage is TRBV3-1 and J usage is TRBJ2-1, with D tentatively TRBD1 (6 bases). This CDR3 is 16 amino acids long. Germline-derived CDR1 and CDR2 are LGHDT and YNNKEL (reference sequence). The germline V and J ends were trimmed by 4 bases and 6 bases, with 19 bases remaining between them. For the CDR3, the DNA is TGTGCCAGCAGCCCACGTCAGGGGAGCCCCCCCAATGAGCAGTTCTTC. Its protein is CASSPRQGSPPNEQFF.

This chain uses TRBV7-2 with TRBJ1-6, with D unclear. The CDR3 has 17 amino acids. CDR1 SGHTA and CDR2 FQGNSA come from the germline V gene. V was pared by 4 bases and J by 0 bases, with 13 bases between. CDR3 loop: CASSSPFLSSYNSPLHF. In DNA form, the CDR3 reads TGTGCCAGCAGCTCCCCTTTTTTGAGCTCCTATAATTCACCCCTCCACTTT. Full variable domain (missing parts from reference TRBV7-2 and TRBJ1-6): GAGVSQSPSNKVTEKGKDVELRCDPISGHTALYWYRQSLGQGLEFLIYFQGNSAPDKSGLPSDRFSAERTGGSVSTLTIQRTQQEDSAVYLCASSSPFLSSYNSPLHFGNGTRLTVT.

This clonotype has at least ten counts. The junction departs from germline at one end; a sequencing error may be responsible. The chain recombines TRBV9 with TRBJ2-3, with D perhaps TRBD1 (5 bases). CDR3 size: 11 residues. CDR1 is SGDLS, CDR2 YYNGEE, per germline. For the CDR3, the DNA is TGTGCCAGCAGCCTCCAAGGGGATTTGTCTTTT. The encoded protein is CASSLQGDLSF.

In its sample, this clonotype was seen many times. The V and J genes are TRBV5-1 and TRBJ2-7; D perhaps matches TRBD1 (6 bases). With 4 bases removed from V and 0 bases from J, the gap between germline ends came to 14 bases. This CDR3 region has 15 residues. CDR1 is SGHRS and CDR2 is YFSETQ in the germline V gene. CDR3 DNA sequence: TGCGCCAGCAGCGTGGGCGACAGGAGCTCCTACGAGCAGTACTTC. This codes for CASSVGDRSSYEQYF.

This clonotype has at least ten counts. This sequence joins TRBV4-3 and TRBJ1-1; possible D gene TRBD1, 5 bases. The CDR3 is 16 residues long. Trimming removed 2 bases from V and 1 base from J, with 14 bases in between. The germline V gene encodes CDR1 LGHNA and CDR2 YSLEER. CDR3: CASSQPSRAGNTEAFF. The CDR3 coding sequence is TGCGCCAGCAGCCAACCATCCAGGGCGGGGAACACTGAAGCTTTCTTT.

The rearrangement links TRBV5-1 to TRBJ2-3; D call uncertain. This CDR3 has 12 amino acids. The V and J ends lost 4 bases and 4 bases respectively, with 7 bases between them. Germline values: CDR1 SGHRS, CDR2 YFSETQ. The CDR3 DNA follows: TGCGCCAGCAGCCAACCCCCAGATACGCAGTATTTT. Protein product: CASSQPPDTQYF.

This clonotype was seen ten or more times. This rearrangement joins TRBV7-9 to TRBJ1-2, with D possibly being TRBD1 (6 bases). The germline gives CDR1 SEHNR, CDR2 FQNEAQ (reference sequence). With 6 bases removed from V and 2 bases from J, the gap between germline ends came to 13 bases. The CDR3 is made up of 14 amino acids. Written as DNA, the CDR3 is TGTGCCAGCAGGGGAGAGGGGGTGAACTATGGCTACACCTTC. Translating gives CASRGEGVNYGYTF.

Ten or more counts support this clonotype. Written as DNA, the CDR3 is TGCAGTGCTAGAGAGTCGCGGGAAAATCAGCCCCAGCATTTT. Its protein product is CSARESRENQPQHF. The chain couples TRBV20-1 to TRBJ1-5, with no clear D. CDR3 length: 14 residues. V was pared by 0 bases and J by 4 bases, with 10 bases between. Germline CDR1 and CDR2: DFQATT and SNEGSKA (reference sequence).

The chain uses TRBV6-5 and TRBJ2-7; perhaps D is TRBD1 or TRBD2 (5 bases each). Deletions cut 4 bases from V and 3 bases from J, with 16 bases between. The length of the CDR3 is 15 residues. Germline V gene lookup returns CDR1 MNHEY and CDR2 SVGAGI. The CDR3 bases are TGTGCCAGCAGTTCCCTAGGGGACCCCGGCTACGAGCAGTACTTC. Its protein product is CASSSLGDPGYEQYF.

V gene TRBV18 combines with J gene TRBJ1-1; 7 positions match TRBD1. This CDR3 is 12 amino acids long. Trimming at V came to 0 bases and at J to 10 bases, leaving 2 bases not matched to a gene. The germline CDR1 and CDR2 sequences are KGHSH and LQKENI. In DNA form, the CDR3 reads TGTGCCAGCTCACCACCTCAGGGGGTAGCTTTCTTT. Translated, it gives CASSPPQGVAFF.

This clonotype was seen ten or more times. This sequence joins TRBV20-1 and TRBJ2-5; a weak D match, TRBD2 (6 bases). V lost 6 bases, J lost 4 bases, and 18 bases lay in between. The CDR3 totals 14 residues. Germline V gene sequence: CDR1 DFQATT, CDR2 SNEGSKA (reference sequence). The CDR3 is CSATLEGPPETQYF. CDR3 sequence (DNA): TGCAGTGCCACGCTGGAGGGGCCCCCAGAGACCCAGTACTTC.

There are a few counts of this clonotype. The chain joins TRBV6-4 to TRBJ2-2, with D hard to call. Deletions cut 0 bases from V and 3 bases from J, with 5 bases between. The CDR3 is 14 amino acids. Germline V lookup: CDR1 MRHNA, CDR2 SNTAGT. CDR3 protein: CASSDSFDTGELFF. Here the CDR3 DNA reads TGTGCCAGCAGTGACTCCTTCGACACCGGGGAGCTGTTTTTT.

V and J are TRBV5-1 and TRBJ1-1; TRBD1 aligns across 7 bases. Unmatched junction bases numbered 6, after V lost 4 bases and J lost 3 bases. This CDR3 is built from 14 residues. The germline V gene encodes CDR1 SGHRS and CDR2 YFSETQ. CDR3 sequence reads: CASSPTGPHTEAFF. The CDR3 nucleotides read TGCGCCAGCAGCCCGACAGGGCCCCACACTGAAGCTTTCTTT.

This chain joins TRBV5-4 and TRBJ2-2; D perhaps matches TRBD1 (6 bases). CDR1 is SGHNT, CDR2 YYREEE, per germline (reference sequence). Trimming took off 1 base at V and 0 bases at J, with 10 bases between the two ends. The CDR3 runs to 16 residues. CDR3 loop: CASSLRAGANTGELFF. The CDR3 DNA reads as TGTGCCAGCAGCTTGCGGGCAGGGGCGAACACCGGGGAGCTGTTTTTT.

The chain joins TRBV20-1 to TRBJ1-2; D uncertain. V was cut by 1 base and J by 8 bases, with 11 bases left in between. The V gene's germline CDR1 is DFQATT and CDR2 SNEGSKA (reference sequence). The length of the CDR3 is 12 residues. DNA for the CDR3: TGCAGTGCTAGAGTTGGGGAGGTAGGCTACACCTTC. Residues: CSARVGEVGYTF.